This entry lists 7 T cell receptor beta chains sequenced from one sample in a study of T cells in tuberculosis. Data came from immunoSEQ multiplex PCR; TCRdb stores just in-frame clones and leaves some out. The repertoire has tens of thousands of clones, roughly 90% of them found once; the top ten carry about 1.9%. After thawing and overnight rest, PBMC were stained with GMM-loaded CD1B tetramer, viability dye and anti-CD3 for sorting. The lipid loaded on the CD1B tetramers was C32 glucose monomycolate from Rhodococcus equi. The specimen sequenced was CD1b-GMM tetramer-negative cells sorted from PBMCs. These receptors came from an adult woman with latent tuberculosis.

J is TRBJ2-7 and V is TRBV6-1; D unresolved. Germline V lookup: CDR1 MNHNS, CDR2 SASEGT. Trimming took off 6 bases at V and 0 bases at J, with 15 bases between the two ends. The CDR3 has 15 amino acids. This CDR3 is CASRRFSSSSYEQYV. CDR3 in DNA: TGTGCCAGCAGGAGGTTTTCCTCGAGCTCCTACGAGCAGTACGTC.

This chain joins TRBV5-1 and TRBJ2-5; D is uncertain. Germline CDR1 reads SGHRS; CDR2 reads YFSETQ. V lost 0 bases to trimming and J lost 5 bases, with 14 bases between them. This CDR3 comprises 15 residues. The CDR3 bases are TGCGCCAGCAGCTTGGCTTTAGAAAGCTGGGAGACCCAGTACTTC. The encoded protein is CASSLALESWETQYF.

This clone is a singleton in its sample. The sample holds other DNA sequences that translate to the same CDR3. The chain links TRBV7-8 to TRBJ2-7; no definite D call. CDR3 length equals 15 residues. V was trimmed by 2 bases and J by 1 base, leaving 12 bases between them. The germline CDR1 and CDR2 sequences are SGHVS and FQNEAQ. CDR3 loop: CASSLPVGSSYEQYV. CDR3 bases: TGTGCCAGCAGCTTACCCGTCGGGTCTTCCTACGAGCAGTACGTC.

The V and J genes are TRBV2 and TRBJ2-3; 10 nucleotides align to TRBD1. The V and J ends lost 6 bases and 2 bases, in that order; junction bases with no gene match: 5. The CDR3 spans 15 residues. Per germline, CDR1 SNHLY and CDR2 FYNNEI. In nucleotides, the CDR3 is TGTGCCAGCAGAGACGACAGGGGGCCCACAGATACGCAGTATTTT. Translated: CASRDDRGPTDTQYF.

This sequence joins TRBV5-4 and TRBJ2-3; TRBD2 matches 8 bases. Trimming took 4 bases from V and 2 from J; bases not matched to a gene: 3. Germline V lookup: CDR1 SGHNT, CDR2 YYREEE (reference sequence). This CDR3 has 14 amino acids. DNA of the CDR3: TGTGCCAGCAGCCTGACTAGCGTCACAGATACGCAGTATTTT. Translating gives CASSLTSVTDTQYF.

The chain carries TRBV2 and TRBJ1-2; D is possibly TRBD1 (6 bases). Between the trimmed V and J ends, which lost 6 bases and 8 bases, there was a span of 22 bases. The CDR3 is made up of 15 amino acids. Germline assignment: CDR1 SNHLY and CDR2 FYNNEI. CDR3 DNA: TGTGCCAGCAGGGCCGAAAACCAGGGGATTTGGGGCTACACCTTC. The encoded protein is CASRAENQGIWGYTF. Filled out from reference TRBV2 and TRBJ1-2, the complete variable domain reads EPEVTQTPSHQVTQMGQEVILRCVPISNHLYFYWYRQILGQKVEFLVSFYNNEISEKSEIFDDQFSVERPDGSNFTLKIRSTKLEDSAMYFCASRAENQGIWGYTFGSGTRLTVV.

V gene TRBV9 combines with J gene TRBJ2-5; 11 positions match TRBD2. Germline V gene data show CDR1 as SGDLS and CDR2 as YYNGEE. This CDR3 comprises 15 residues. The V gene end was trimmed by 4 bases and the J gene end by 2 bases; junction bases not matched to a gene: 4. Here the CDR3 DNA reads TGTGCCAGCAGCCTGGGGACTAGCGGACAAGAGACCCAGTACTTC. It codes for CASSLGTSGQETQYF.